The rows below give T cell receptor beta chains drawn from one sample of a study of OX40 agonist ivuxolimab in advanced cancers. Sequencing was performed with immunoSEQ multiplex PCR; in TCRdb, only in-frame clones are kept and a portion is missing. Of around 70,000 clones in the sample, 80% to 90% are singletons; the top ten hold 1.1%. The material sequenced was CD4+ or CD8+ T cells sorted from blood, taken in a trial of the OX40 agonist ivuxolimab. These receptor sequences come from an adult with an advanced solid tumor such as melanoma, head and neck, liver or kidney cancer. CDR3s include the opening cysteine and the closing phenylalanine or tryptophan. Fields, in order: V gene, J gene, CDR3 protein.

TRBV4-3	TRBJ1-6	CASSQENRKSGSHLHF
TRBV11-2	TRBJ2-5	CASSLDVDRAVTQYF
TRBV5-1	TRBJ2-5	CASSLGVFETQYF
TRBV5-6	TRBJ1-6	CASSLGEGGSPLHF
TRBV2	TRBJ2-1	CASSERGPSYNEQFF
TRBV5-1	TRBJ1-2	CASSLFPTDANYGYTF
TRBV5-1	TRBJ2-2	CASRPGTSGTGELFF
TRBV5-4	TRBJ1-4	CASSFSRGVLNEKLFF
TRBV5-1	TRBJ2-1	CASRQTSGGADEQFF
TRBV19	TRBJ1-3	CASSAQGAAGNTIYF
TRBV11-2	TRBJ2-3	CASSRTTSGGAGQYF
TRBV4-1	TRBJ2-1	CASSQGQTWDRGKGTGNEQFF
TRBV28	TRBJ1-4	CASSATGFVKEKLFF
TRBV18	TRBJ1-4	CASSPQTGNEKLFF
TRBV9	TRBJ2-7	CASSAGTGLPYEQYF
TRBV5-5	TRBJ1-2	CASSPWPPGQGNYGYTF
TRBV6-1	TRBJ2-3	CASTIIGPRPGTQYF
TRBV5-1	TRBJ1-2	CASSLDRNYGYTF
TRBV11-2	TRBJ2-1	CASSPRTVEDEQFF
TRBV6-5	TRBJ2-3	CASRPMASTDTQYF
TRBV7-3	TRBJ2-3	CASSLGTDTQYF
TRBV4-1	TRBJ1-2	CASSQLENVYGYTF
TRBV5-1	TRBJ2-3	CASSFRLAGGTSTDTQYF
TRBV18	TRBJ1-6	CASSPSATGGSNSPLHF
TRBV19	TRBJ2-1	CASSLRRQRYRSSYNEQFF
TRBV4-2	TRBJ2-1	CASSQAIAGVNEQFF
TRBV7-3	TRBJ1-1	CASSLLGAGSGEAFF
TRBV11-2	TRBJ2-3	CASKAGPSTDTQYF
TRBV28	TRBJ2-1	CASRSTGYNEQFF
TRBV11-3	TRBJ2-1	CASSLEASGSYNEQFF
TRBV7-6	TRBJ2-7	CASSPERGRDEQYF
TRBV6-6	TRBJ1-5	CASSYSTGDQPQHF
TRBV9	TRBJ2-5	CASSVGDSGGLEETQYF
TRBV19	TRBJ2-3	CASSIPGGGRDTQYF
TRBV9	TRBJ2-7	CASSVGTAAYEQYF
TRBV9	TRBJ1-2	CASSVVGGAWGYTF